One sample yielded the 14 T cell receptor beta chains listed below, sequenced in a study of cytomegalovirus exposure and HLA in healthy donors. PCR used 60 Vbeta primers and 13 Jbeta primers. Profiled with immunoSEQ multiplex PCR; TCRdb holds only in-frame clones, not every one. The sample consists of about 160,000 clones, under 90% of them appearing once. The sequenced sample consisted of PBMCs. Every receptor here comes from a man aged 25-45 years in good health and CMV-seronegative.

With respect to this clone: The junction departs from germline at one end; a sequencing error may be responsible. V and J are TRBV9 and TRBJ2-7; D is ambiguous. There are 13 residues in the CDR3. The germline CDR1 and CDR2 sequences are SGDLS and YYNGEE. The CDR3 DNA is TGTGCCAGCAGCGTGGGCCCCTCCCACGAGCAGTACTTC. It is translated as CASSVGPSHEQYF.

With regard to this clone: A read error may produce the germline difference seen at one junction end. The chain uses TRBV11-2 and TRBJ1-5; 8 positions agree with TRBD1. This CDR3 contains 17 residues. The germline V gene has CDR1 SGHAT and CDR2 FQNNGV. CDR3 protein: CAGSISTGDGSNQPQHF. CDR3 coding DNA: TGTGCCGGCAGCATCTCGACAGGGGACGGAAGCAATCAGCCCCAGCATTTT.

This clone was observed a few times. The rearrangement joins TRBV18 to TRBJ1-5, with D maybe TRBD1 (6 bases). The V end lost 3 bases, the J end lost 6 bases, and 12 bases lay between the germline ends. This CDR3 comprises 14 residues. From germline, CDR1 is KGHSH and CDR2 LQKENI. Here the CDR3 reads CASSPDSGTQPQHF. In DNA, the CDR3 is TGTGCCAGCTCACCGGACAGTGGCACTCAGCCCCAGCATTTT.

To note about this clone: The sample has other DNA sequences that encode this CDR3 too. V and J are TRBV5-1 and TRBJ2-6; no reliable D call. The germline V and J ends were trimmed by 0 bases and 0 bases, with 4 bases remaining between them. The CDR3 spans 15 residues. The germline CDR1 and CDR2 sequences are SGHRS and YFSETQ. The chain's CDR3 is CASSLDSSGANVLTF. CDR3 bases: TGCGCCAGCAGCTTGGACTCCTCTGGGGCCAACGTCCTGACTTTC.

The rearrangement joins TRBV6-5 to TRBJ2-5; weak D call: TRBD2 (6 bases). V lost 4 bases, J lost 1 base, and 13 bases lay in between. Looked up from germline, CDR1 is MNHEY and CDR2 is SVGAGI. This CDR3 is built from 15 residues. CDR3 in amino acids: CASSSPPGGQETQYF. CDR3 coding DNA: TGTGCCAGCAGTTCCCCTCCCGGGGGCCAAGAGACCCAGTACTTC.

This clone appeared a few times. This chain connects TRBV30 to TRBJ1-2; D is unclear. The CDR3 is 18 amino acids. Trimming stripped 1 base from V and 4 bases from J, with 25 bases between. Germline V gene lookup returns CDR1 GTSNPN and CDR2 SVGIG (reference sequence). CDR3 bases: TGTGCCTGGAGTGAGCGGGGTCGAGAGACTCTTCCGATCTATGGCTACACCTTC. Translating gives CAWSERGRETLPIYGYTF.

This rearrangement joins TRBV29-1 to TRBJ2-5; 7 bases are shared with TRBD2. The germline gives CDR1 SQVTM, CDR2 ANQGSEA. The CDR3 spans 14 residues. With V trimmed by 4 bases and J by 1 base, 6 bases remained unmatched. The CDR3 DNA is TGCAGCGTTGGGGGGGGGAGAACCCAAGAGACCCAGTACTTC. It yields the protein CSVGGGRTQETQYF.

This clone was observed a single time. CDR3 residues: CAWKTSGLTNEQYF. The CDR3 coding sequence is TGTGCCTGGAAAACTTCGGGACTCACAAACGAGCAGTACTTC. This sequence joins TRBV30 and TRBJ2-7; tentatively, D is TRBD2 (6 bases). This CDR3 spans 14 amino acids. Between the trimmed V and J ends, which lost 4 bases and 5 bases, there was a span of 18 bases. Per the germline V gene, CDR1 is GTSNPN and CDR2 is SVGIG (reference sequence).

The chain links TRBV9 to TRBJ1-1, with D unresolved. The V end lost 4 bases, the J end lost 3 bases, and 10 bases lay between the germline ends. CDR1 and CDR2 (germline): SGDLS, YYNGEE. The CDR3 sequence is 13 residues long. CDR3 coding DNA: TGTGCCAGCAGCTGGAAGGGAGACACTGAAGCTTTCTTT. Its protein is CASSWKGDTEAFF.

The chain's CDR3 is CASSKTVYREKHNQPQHF. The CDR3 nucleotides are TGTGCCAGCAGCAAGACAGTATACAGGGAAAAGCACAATCAGCCCCAGCATTTT. The chain couples TRBV28 to TRBJ1-5; weak D call: TRBD1 (6 bases). Germline loops: CDR1 MDHEN, CDR2 SYDVKM. V was clipped by 6 bases and J by 3 bases, with 24 bases between them. There are 18 residues in the CDR3. Full variable domain (remainder filled in from reference TRBV28 and TRBJ1-5): DVKVTQSSRYLVKRTGEKVFLECVQDMDHENMFWYRQDPGLGLRLIYFSYDVKMKEKGDIPEGYSVSREKKERFSLILESASTNQTSMYLCASSKTVYREKHNQPQHFGDGTRLSIL.

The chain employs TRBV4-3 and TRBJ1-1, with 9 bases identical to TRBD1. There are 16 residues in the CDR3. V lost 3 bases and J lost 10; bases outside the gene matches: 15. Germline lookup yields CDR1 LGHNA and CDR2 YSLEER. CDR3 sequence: CASSQGSPETGGGAFF. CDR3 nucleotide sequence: TGCGCCAGCAGCCAGGGCTCCCCCGAGACAGGGGGGGGAGCTTTCTTT.

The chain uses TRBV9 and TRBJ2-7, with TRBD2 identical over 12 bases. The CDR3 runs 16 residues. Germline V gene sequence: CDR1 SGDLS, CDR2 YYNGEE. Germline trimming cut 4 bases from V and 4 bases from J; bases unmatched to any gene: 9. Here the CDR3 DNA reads TGTGCCAGCAGCACCGCGACTAGCGGGAGTTCGTACGAGCAGTACTTC. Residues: CASSTATSGSSYEQYF. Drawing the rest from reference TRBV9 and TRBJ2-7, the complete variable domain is DSGVTQTPKHLITATGQRVTLRCSPRSGDLSVYWYQQSLDQGLQFLIQYYNGEERAKGNILERFSAQQFPDLHSELNLSSLELGDSALYFCASSTATSGSSYEQYFGPGTRLTVT.

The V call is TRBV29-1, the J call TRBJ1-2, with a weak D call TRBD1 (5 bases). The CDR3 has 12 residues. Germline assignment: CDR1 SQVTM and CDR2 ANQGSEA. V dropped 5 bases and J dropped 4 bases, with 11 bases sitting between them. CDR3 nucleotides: TGCAGCGTTCCCCAGGGTAGCTATGGCTACACCTTC. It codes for CSVPQGSYGYTF.

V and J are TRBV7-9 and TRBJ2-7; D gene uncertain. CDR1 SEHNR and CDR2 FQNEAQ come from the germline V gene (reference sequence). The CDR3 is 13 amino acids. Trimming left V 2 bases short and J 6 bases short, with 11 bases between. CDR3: CASSLSRSGEQYF. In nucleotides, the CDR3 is TGTGCCAGCAGCTTAAGCAGGTCCGGCGAGCAGTACTTC.